This T cell receptor (beta chain) was observed in a study of beta chain features in type 1 diabetes (dated by TCRdb to 2017 to 2018). Concerning the study at large: Mean age, gender distribution, total cell number and subset yield did not differ between patients and healthy donors. Across all samples, around 99 million sorted cells were examined, and cell number per subset correlated strongly with RNA yield. Whereas all 30 or so donors provided naive and central memory subsets, regulatory and stem cell-like memory subsets were isolated from just 8 patients and roughly eight healthy donors. The study compared TCRB repertoires of sorted circulating CD4+ T cell subsets between recently diagnosed type 1 diabetes patients and matched healthy donors. Summary of the overall study and its limitations: HLA sub-analyses involved small numbers of individuals, so any influence of HLA type on TCRB rearrangement remained unresolved. A moderate but significant shortening of TCRB CDR3 length was observed in type 1 diabetes patients in all four CD4+ subsets. Naive, central memory and regulatory TCRB repertoires appeared to be more similar among patients than among healthy donors. Because cDNA was sequenced instead of genomic DNA, highly expressing activated cells could be over-represented, though the groups showed no difference in activation or CD3 levels. At VDJ recombination sites, type 1 diabetes patients had fewer insertions and more deleted nucleotides, which implies abnormalities in thymic rearrangement. Shorter templates might have been favored by PCR, but patient and control samples were amplified and corrected together, so both groups would have been affected equally by any skew.

From each donor, a single peripheral blood sample of 100 to 150 mL on average was drawn into heparinised tubes. Naive, central memory, regulatory and stem cell-like memory CD4+ T cells were sorted on a BD FACSAria II using a panel including CD45RO, CCR7, CD25, CD127, CD95 and CD27. Purity was above 95% for every sorted population. PBMCs were isolated immediately by Lymphoprep density gradient centrifugation and stained directly without culture. So that batch effects would be minimized, each experiment stained and sorted samples in pairs, pairing one healthy donor with one patient. As concerns this clone: No antigen is known for it. Base qualities were left out, and no much larger clone turns up one base away.

All of the isolated RNA was reverse transcribed with the High Capacity cDNA Reverse Transcription Kit, so expressed TCRB transcripts were sequenced. Deep immunoSEQ sequencing was performed on naive, central memory and regulatory T cell samples, with an average of around 3.5 million total reads per sample. Sorted cells were lysed in RLT buffer and RNA was extracted with DNase-treated RNeasy Micro or Mini kits, depending on cell number. To prevent cross-contamination, every cell subset was processed on its own, while patient and healthy donor samples were processed together. The immunoSEQ multiplex PCR was used to amplify TCRB sequences from cDNA, generating 87-bp fragments that spanned the CDR3 region. Sequencing of the amplicons was done on the Illumina HiSeq platform. Concerning the study's data processing: Synthetic template baselines were used to correct PCR bias computationally, reads within Hamming distance 2 were collapsed together, and singletons that could not be merged were discarded. Reads were aligned to IMGT to assign V, D and J genes, CDR3 length, and insertions or deletions at six rearrangement sites. Within each subset, clonotype counts were normalized to sorted cell number, after which true diversity and Gini coefficients were computed with the tcR R package. The overlap coefficient, calculated on TCRB nucleotide sequences, was used to quantify repertoire sharing. Out-of-frame TCRB sequences from naive cells were analyzed as a proxy for the pre-selection repertoire. TCRdb mirrors the immuneACCESS table, restricted to in-frame sequences. Some clones are absent from its copies; in checked studies, under half trace to an unresolved V gene, and the reason for the others is unknown. V and J calls and clone size are copied from that table; D and trimming were computed from the DNA. This sample gives 300,000 to 450,000 clones in total; around 12% of them show up just once. The ten largest clones add up to around 0.015% of the sample.

The germline V and J ends show losses of 7 bases and 2 bases respectively, and no gene match explains 2 bases of the junction. The CDR3 runs 14 residues from the cysteine to the phenylalanine. Left in the record is the CDR3 DNA by itself, 42 bases read in frame from the first base. For CDR1 and CDR2, the germline V gene lists SGHTA and FQGTGA. The sample taken for sequencing was naive CD4+ T cells from blood. This specimen's cell subset or site label, interpreted: true naive CD4+ T cells. This TCR derives from a man aged 18 to 29 in good health. The V and J genes are TRBV7-3 and TRBJ2-2, and TRBD2 matches 9 of the central bases. The CDR3 in this case is CASIAGVNTGELFF. The DNA sequence is given as TGTGCCAGCATAGCGGGGGTAAACACCGGGGAGCTGTTTTTT.